Below are 23 T cell receptor beta chains sequenced from a single sample in a study of Tregs in tolerant kidney transplant recipients. Here immunoSEQ multiplex PCR was the method, and the copy in TCRdb shows in-frame clones only, minus some. Of 62,000 or so clones listed, 95% to 98% are singletons. This specimen consisted of Tregs from blood, obtained before the transplant. The receptor source for this set is a human donor who received a combined kidney and bone marrow transplant.

The J gene is TRBJ2-7, the V gene TRBV4-3, with 7 bases that match TRBD2. CDR1 is LGHNA and CDR2 is YSLEER in the germline V gene. The CDR3 is 19 residues long. Trimming took 2 bases from V and 2 from J; bases not matched to a gene: 18. In nucleotides, the CDR3 is TGCGCCAGCAGCCAACAATCTACCCGGGCGGCTAGCGGCCCCTACGAGCAGTACTTC. Protein: CASSQQSTRAASGPYEQYF.

The rearrangement links TRBV4-2 to TRBJ1-3; D is ambiguous. The germline CDR1 and CDR2 sequences are LGHNA and YNFKEQ. The CDR3 has 16 amino acids. Trimming cost V 0 bases and J 0 bases, with 9 bases left between them. CDR3 nucleotide sequence: TGTGCCAGCAGCCAAGAGTCACGGGTCTCTGGAAACACCATATATTTT. Translated: CASSQESRVSGNTIYF.

CDR3 in amino acids: CAGPRGNRDGYTF. CDR3 DNA sequence: TGTGCCGGCCCAAGGGGGAACCGGGATGGCTACACCTTC. The chain uses TRBV6-5 and TRBJ1-2; TRBD1 is a possible D gene (6 bases). The CDR3 totals 13 residues. Germline CDR1 MNHEY, CDR2 SVGAGI. V dropped 11 bases and J dropped 6 bases, with 19 bases sitting between them.

The CDR3, as DNA: TGCGCCAGCAGCCCCGGACAGCTCTTAGGGAATGGCTACACCTTC. It translates to CASSPGQLLGNGYTF. The chain joins TRBV4-3 to TRBJ1-2; maybe TRBD1 (6 bases). Trimming took off 4 bases at V and 6 bases at J, with 18 bases between the two ends. This CDR3 has 15 amino acids. CDR1 is LGHNA and CDR2 is YSLEER in the germline V gene.

The chain combines TRBV6-5 with TRBJ2-2; 8 positions match TRBD1. The CDR3 is 15 amino acids. Germline V CDR1 and CDR2: MNHEY, SVGAGI. Unmatched junction bases numbered 9, after V lost 4 bases and J lost 8 bases. The DNA of the CDR3 is TGTGCCAGCAGTTTGACCCAGGGGGCATCAGGGGAGCTGTTTTTT. The encoded protein is CASSLTQGASGELFF.

This rearrangement joins TRBV25-1 to TRBJ1-6, with TRBD1 matching over 7 bases. Trimming at V came to 2 bases and at J to 14 bases, leaving 9 bases not matched to a gene. The CDR3 loop spans 14 amino acids. Germline V lookup: CDR1 MGHDK, CDR2 SYGVNS. CDR3: CASSEPGGRRSLHF. Written as DNA, the CDR3 is TGTGCCAGCAGTGAACCAGGGGGGCGTCGGTCCCTCCACTTT. The variable domain in full, completed from reference TRBV25-1 and TRBJ1-6, reads EADIYQTPRYLVIGTGKKITLECSQTMGHDKMYWYQQDPGMELHLIHYSYGVNSTEKGDLSSESTVSRIRTEHFPLTLESARPSHTSQYLCASSEPGGRRSLHFGNGTRLTVT.

The chain recombines TRBV2 with TRBJ2-3, with 12 bases aligning to TRBD2. Germline CDR1 reads SNHLY; CDR2 reads FYNNEI. Losses at the gene ends were 4 bases for V and 0 bases for J; bases not matched to a gene: 5. The CDR3 totals 17 residues. As DNA, the CDR3 is TGTGCCAGCAGTGTACTAGCGGGGGGCTCAAGCACAGATACGCAGTATTTT. Its translation: CASSVLAGGSSTDTQYF.

The chain recombines TRBV18 with TRBJ1-2, with D perhaps TRBD1 (5 bases). V lost 0 bases to trimming and J lost 6 bases, with 8 bases between them. CDR1 and CDR2 from the germline V gene are KGHSH and LQKENI. The CDR3 consists of 13 residues. CDR3 in amino acids: CASSPPAGHGYTF. The CDR3 DNA reads TGTGCCAGCTCACCACCTGCAGGGCATGGCTACACCTTC.

The chain employs TRBV20-1 and TRBJ2-7; D perhaps matches TRBD2 (5 bases). Germline values: CDR1 DFQATT, CDR2 SNEGSKA (reference sequence). Trimming shortened V by 7 bases and J by 3 bases, and 7 bases separated the two germline ends. This CDR3 has 10 residues. The CDR3 DNA sequence: TGCAGTGTGGGAGACTACGAGCAGTACTTC. This sequence encodes CSVGDYEQYF.

The table lists this clone with a count of one. V is TRBV5-4 and J is TRBJ2-3; 7 bases match TRBD2. Germline lookup yields CDR1 SGHNT and CDR2 YYREEE (reference sequence). The V segment lost 4 bases and the J segment 4 bases; nucleotides outside the gene matches: 15. The CDR3 length is 17 residues. CDR3 protein: CASSIPTSPKGSDTQYF. The CDR3 DNA follows: TGTGCCAGCAGCATACCGACTAGCCCCAAAGGGTCAGATACGCAGTATTTT.

The chain is built from TRBV20-1 and TRBJ2-5; D not resolved. The V end was cut by 6 bases, the J end by 2 bases, with 7 bases between. The CDR3 sequence is 11 residues long. Germline-derived CDR1 and CDR2 are DFQATT and SNEGSKA (reference sequence). The CDR3 bases are TGCAGTGCCCTACTTCAAGAGACCCAGTACTTC. Amino acid sequence: CSALLQETQYF.

This CDR3 reads CASSQDTDWGNSPLHF. The CDR3 DNA follows: TGCGCCAGCAGCCAAGATACGGACTGGGGAAATTCACCCCTCCACTTT. J is TRBJ1-6 and V is TRBV4-3; D gene ambiguous. From germline, CDR1 is LGHNA and CDR2 YSLEER. V was trimmed by 0 bases and J by 7 bases, leaving 13 bases between them. The CDR3 spans 16 residues.

The chain employs TRBV7-2 and TRBJ2-7, with D hard to call. This CDR3 contains 14 residues. V was shortened by 5 bases and J by 1 base, with 12 bases between the two germline ends. Germline V gene lookup returns CDR1 SGHTA and CDR2 FQGNSA. CDR3 region: CASSRRGDSYEQYF. In DNA, the CDR3 is TGTGCCAGCAGCCGGCGAGGCGATTCCTACGAGCAGTACTTC.

The rearrangement joins TRBV5-5 to TRBJ2-6; 9 bases are a match to TRBD1. The junction had 9 bases not matched to a gene; V was cut back by 4 bases and J by 4 bases. Germline V gene lookup returns CDR1 SGHKS and CDR2 YYEKEE (reference sequence). The CDR3 extends over 17 amino acids. DNA for the CDR3: TGTGCCAGCAGCGGTCACGGGACAGGGACCGGGGCCAACGTCCTGACTTTC. It specifies CASSGHGTGTGANVLTF.

This rearrangement joins TRBV19 to TRBJ1-5; TRBD1 aligns across 8 bases. In germline, CDR1 is LNHDA, CDR2 SQIVND (reference sequence). V shed 6 bases, J shed 9 bases, and the junction held 10 bases outside the gene matches. The CDR3 consists of 14 residues. The CDR3 DNA follows: TGTGCCAGTAGAGAGACAGGGGCAGTCTGGCCCCAGCATTTT. Translated, it gives CASRETGAVWPQHF. Complete variable domain (other parts from reference TRBV19 and TRBJ1-5): DGGITQSPKYLFRKEGQNVTLSCEQNLNHDAMYWYRQDPGQGLRLIYYSQIVNDFQKGDIAEGYSVSREKKESFPLTVTSAQKNPTAFYLCASRETGAVWPQHFGDGTRLSIL.

This chain uses TRBV5-1 with TRBJ2-7; 9 bases map to TRBD1. V dropped 0 bases and J dropped 2; count of bases not matched to a gene: 9. The germline V gene encodes CDR1 SGHRS and CDR2 YFSETQ. The CDR3 covers 17 residues. CDR3 DNA sequence: TGCGCCAGCAGCTTGGGGACAGGGGTCCGGTTGACCTACGAGCAGTACTTC. This gives the protein CASSLGTGVRLTYEQYF. Full variable domain (outside the CDR3, taken from reference TRBV5-1 and TRBJ2-7): KAGVTQTPRYLIKTRGQQVTLSCSPISGHRSVSWYQQTPGQGLQFLFEYFSETQRNKGNFPGRFSGRQFSNSRSEMNVSTLELGDSALYLCASSLGTGVRLTYEQYFGPGTRLTVT.

This rearrangement joins TRBV5-6 to TRBJ2-7; 9 bases map to TRBD2. The CDR3 runs to 13 residues. V was pared by 0 bases and J by 9 bases, with 4 bases of the junction left unmatched. The germline V gene encodes CDR1 SGHDT and CDR2 YYEEEE. The CDR3 bases are TGTGCCAGCAGCTTGGAGCGGGGGGTAGCGCAGTACTTC. This encodes CASSLERGVAQYF.

The chain combines TRBV5-1 with TRBJ1-1; D gene ambiguous. The CDR3 loop spans 14 amino acids. CDR1 and CDR2 from the germline V gene are SGHRS and YFSETQ. Trimming removed 4 bases from V and 3 bases from J, with 13 bases in between. CDR3 sequence reads: CASSPRETYTEAFF. The CDR3 coding sequence is TGCGCCAGCAGCCCGAGGGAAACCTACACTGAAGCTTTCTTT.

This rearrangement joins TRBV5-6 to TRBJ1-2; maybe TRBD1 (5 bases). CDR1 and CDR2 (germline): SGHDT, YYEEEE. V gave up 0 bases and J gave up 8 bases, with 11 bases separating them. The CDR3 has 13 amino acids. The CDR3 loop reads CASSLGGLGGYTF. CDR3 DNA: TGTGCCAGCAGCTTGGGGGGCTTGGGCGGCTACACCTTC.

V gene TRBV19 combines with J gene TRBJ2-3, with D unresolved. V was clipped by 6 bases and J by 4 bases, with 14 bases between them. Germline CDR1 LNHDA, CDR2 SQIVND (reference sequence). The CDR3 is made up of 14 amino acids. In DNA form, the CDR3 reads TGTGCCAGTAGCTCCTCCCTAGGATCAGATACGCAGTATTTT. Amino acids: CASSSSLGSDTQYF. The variable domain in full, completed from reference TRBV19 and TRBJ2-3, reads DGGITQSPKYLFRKEGQNVTLSCEQNLNHDAMYWYRQDPGQGLRLIYYSQIVNDFQKGDIAEGYSVSREKKESFPLTVTSAQKNPTAFYLCASSSSLGSDTQYFGPGTRLTVL.

The rearrangement uses TRBV5-1 and TRBJ1-2; 7 positions match TRBD1. With 6 bases clipped from V and 8 bases from J, the junction kept 13 bases outside the gene matches. CDR1 and CDR2 (germline): SGHRS, YFSETQ. The length of the CDR3 is 14 residues. As DNA, the CDR3 is TGCGCCAGCACCCGTAGTGGACAGGACCTCGGCTACACCTTC. Its translation: CASTRSGQDLGYTF.

DNA of the CDR3: TGTGCCAGCAGCTCAAGAGGACAGATCAGCACAGATACGCAGTATTTT. As protein: CASSSRGQISTDTQYF. The J gene is TRBJ2-3, the V gene TRBV5-6, with TRBD1 as a possible D gene (6 bases). The CDR3 spans 16 residues. The V gene's germline CDR1 is SGHDT and CDR2 YYEEEE. Trimming stripped 3 bases from V and 0 bases from J, with 14 bases between.

The V and J genes are TRBV2 and TRBJ2-1; 10 bases are shared with TRBD2. The CDR3 runs 16 residues. With V trimmed by 5 bases and J by 1 base, 5 bases remained unmatched. Germline V CDR1 and CDR2: SNHLY, FYNNEI. In DNA form, the CDR3 reads TGTGCCAGCAGTATGACTAGCGGGCTTTCCTACAATGAGCAGTTCTTC. It encodes CASSMTSGLSYNEQFF.